What follows are 25 T cell receptor beta chains derived from one specimen sequenced in a study of T cells in Graves' hyperthyroidism and ophthalmopathy. Amplified TCR beta CDR3 regions came from RNA transcripts. When the TCR CDR3 underwent first-round RT-PCR, the HTBI primer set was used. TCRdb re-derived calls from the multiplex PCR reads in MiXCR, one entry per CDR3 protein. Here the sample spans roughly 660,000 distinct CDR3 sequences, 15% to 20% being singletons. Sequencing used blood. These receptors came from a man aged 45-60 years with Graves' hyperthyroidism.

Notes on this clonotype: Relative to the germline gene, one junction end is altered; a read error may explain this. CDR3 sequence (DNA): TGCTCCAGCAGCTTGGCCGAGCGGGGTTACACAGATACGCAGTATTTT. It specifies CSSSLAERGYTDTQYF. The chain carries TRBV5-1 and TRBJ2-3; 7 bases agree with TRBD2. The germline CDR1 and CDR2 sequences are SGHRS and YFSETQ. The CDR3 is made up of 16 amino acids.

The chain employs TRBV9 and TRBJ2-6; tentative D call: TRBD1 (6 bases). Trimming pared 2 bases from V and 2 bases from J, leaving 11 bases between. The CDR3 runs to 16 residues. Per germline, CDR1 SGDLS and CDR2 YYNGEE. The CDR3 sequence: CASSVNRAAGANVLTF. As DNA, the CDR3 is TGTGCCAGCAGCGTCAACAGGGCAGCTGGGGCCAACGTCCTGACTTTC.

This clonotype was observed at least ten times. V is TRBV12-3 or TRBV12-4 and J is TRBJ2-2, with D unclear. The V end lost 7 bases, the J end lost 4 bases, and 13 bases lay between the germline ends. CDR3 length: 14 residues. DNA for the CDR3: TGTGCCAGCATTGGGCTACGCGGCACCGGGGAGCTGTTTTTT. It yields the protein CASIGLRGTGELFF.

This clonotype has at least ten counts. The V gene is TRBV27, the J gene TRBJ1-5; TRBD1 is a possible D gene (5 bases). The CDR3 covers 15 residues. Trimming pared 6 bases from V and 0 bases from J, leaving 12 bases between. Germline V lookup: CDR1 MNHEY, CDR2 SMNVEV (reference sequence). Written as DNA, the CDR3 is TGTGCCAGCAGCTACTCAGGGAATAGCAATCAGCCCCAGCATTTT. Translated: CASSYSGNSNQPQHF.

The genes are TRBV5-4 and TRBJ2-7, with D uncertain. Looked up from germline, CDR1 is SGHNT and CDR2 is YYREEE (reference sequence). The CDR3 has 14 residues. The V end was cut by 0 bases, the J end by 0 bases, with 7 bases between. Written as DNA, the CDR3 is TGTGCCAGCAGCTTGGACCTCCGCTCCTACGAGCAGTACTTC. It is translated as CASSLDLRSYEQYF.

V gene TRBV7-8 combines with J gene TRBJ1-4, with D perhaps matching TRBD1 (6 bases). The CDR3 covers 15 residues. Germline-derived CDR1 and CDR2 are SGHVS and FQNEAQ. The V end lost 3 bases, the J end lost 0 bases, and 8 bases lay between the germline ends. The CDR3 loop reads CASSFHRATNEKLFF. The CDR3 DNA reads TGTGCCAGCAGCTTTCACAGGGCAACTAATGAAAAACTGTTTTTT.

The CDR3 coding sequence is TGTGCCAGCAGAAACGGGAGGGCGGGGGATGAGCAGTTCTTC. Translated, it gives CASRNGRAGDEQFF. V gene TRBV4-2 combines with J gene TRBJ2-1; 8 bases are a match to TRBD2. The length of the CDR3 is 14 residues. Germline V gives CDR1 LGHNA, CDR2 YNFKEQ. Unmatched junction bases numbered 9, after V lost 6 bases and J lost 8 bases.

This clonotype was found a few times. The chain recombines TRBV7-3 with TRBJ1-1, with D possibly being TRBD1 (6 bases). The CDR3 has 14 amino acids. CDR1 is SGHTA, CDR2 FQGTGA, per germline. The V gene lost 5 bases and the J gene lost 3 bases, with 13 bases spanning the gap. CDR3 sequence: CASSPRGSDTEAFF. The CDR3 DNA is TGTGCCAGCAGCCCCAGGGGAAGTGACACTGAAGCTTTCTTT.

The J gene is TRBJ1-2, the V gene TRBV28, with D tentatively TRBD1 (6 bases). CDR1 is MDHEN, CDR2 SYDVKM, per germline. CDR3 length: 17 amino acids. V dropped 5 bases and J dropped 0 bases, with 19 bases sitting between them. DNA for the CDR3: TGTGCCAGCAGTCTTCTTCACAGGGTGGGTTCTAACTATGGCTACACCTTC. Translated, it gives CASSLLHRVGSNYGYTF.

In its sample, this clonotype was seen many times. The CDR3 DNA reads as TGTGCCAGCAGCTTAGAAAGGGCAGGGGACTTTTACGAGCAGTACTTC. As protein: CASSLERAGDFYEQYF. This chain joins TRBV11-2 and TRBJ2-7; D may correspond to TRBD1 or TRBD2 (6 bases each). The length of the CDR3 is 16 residues. Germline CDR1 is SGHAT and CDR2 is FQNNGV. V was pared by 0 bases and J by 4 bases, with 16 bases between.

This clonotype turned up a few times. The chain joins TRBV27 to TRBJ2-2; 11 nucleotides match TRBD2. The CDR3 covers 18 residues. Germline CDR1 MNHEY, CDR2 SMNVEV (reference sequence). Trimming cost V 5 bases and J 4 bases; bases outside gene matches: 12. This chain's CDR3 is CASSTRGLAATGTGELFF. The DNA for the CDR3 is TGTGCCAGCAGTACGCGGGGACTAGCGGCTACGGGCACCGGGGAGCTGTTTTTT.

This clonotype showed up just a few times. This chain links TRBV7-9 with TRBJ2-5; 7 bases are a match to TRBD1. V shed 3 bases and J 1 base; nucleotides not matched to a gene: 14. The CDR3 spans 18 residues. Germline assignment: CDR1 SEHNR and CDR2 FQNEAQ (reference sequence). CDR3 sequence reads: CASSFRQGIPIIQETQYF. CDR3 nucleotide sequence: TGTGCCAGCAGCTTCCGACAGGGAATACCGATAATCCAAGAGACCCAGTACTTC. Full variable domain (missing parts from reference TRBV7-9 and TRBJ2-5): DTGVSQNPRHKITKRGQNVTFRCDPISEHNRLYWYRQTLGQGPEFLTYFQNEAQLEKSRLLSDRFSAERPKGSFSTLEIQRTEQGDSAMYLCASSFRQGIPIIQETQYFGPGTRLLVL.

This clonotype was counted many times. This sequence joins TRBV6-2 or TRBV6-3 and TRBJ2-7; D unresolved. The CDR3 length is 14 residues. The germline V gene has CDR1 MNHEY and CDR2 SVGEGT. The germline V and J ends were trimmed by 2 bases and 0 bases, with 8 bases remaining between them. CDR3 region: CASSYLYVSYEQYF. The CDR3 DNA reads as TGTGCCAGCAGTTACCTCTACGTCTCCTACGAGCAGTACTTC.

In its sample, this clonotype was seen once. A clone one base away is much larger, so this may be a read error. The chain employs TRBV9 and TRBJ2-2; D is unresolved. CDR1 and CDR2 from the germline V gene are SGDLS and YYNGEE. The CDR3 runs to 12 residues. The V end lost 2 bases, the J end lost 3 bases, and 2 bases lay between the germline ends. CDR3 sequence: CASSVYTGELFF. CDR3 nucleotide sequence: TGTGCCAGCAGCGTTTACACCGGGGAGCTGTTTTTT.

Worth noting for this clonotype: With a much larger clone just one base away, this may be a read error. This CDR3 is CAGSLNRLDTQYF. DNA of the CDR3: TGTGCCGGCAGTTTAAATCGTCTGGATACGCAGTATTTT. This chain links TRBV28 with TRBJ2-3; D unresolved. CDR3 size: 13 residues. Germline CDR1 is MDHEN and CDR2 is SYDVKM.

This clonotype showed up just a few times. The rearrangement uses TRBV6-5 and TRBJ2-2; the D is unclear. V lost 2 bases, J lost 3 bases, and 4 bases lay in between. This CDR3 is 13 amino acids long. Germline-derived CDR1 and CDR2 are MNHEY and SVGAGI. Here the CDR3 DNA reads TGTGCCAGCAGTTACGAGTACACCGGGGAGCTGTTTTTT. Translating it yields CASSYEYTGELFF.

This clonotype was counted only a few times. This chain links TRBV29-1 with TRBJ1-1; the D is unclear. Deletions cut 4 bases from V and 1 base from J, with 4 bases between. CDR1 SQVTM and CDR2 ANQGSEA come from the germline V gene. The CDR3 is 11 residues long. The CDR3 sequence: CSVAQNTEAFF. CDR3 in DNA: TGCAGCGTTGCTCAGAACACTGAAGCTTTCTTT.

This clonotype was found once. The genes are TRBV29-1 and TRBJ1-2; D is ambiguous. CDR3 length: 13 residues. Germline loops: CDR1 SQVTM, CDR2 ANQGSEA. Trimming removed 5 bases at V and 4 bases at J, with 14 bases between. The CDR3 DNA reads as TGCAGCGTTCTCTGGGTGACGGGCTATGGCTACACCTTC. Translation: CSVLWVTGYGYTF.

The chain recombines TRBV6-1 with TRBJ2-2; perhaps TRBD2 as D (6 bases). Looked up from germline, CDR1 is MNHNS and CDR2 is SASEGT. Trimming pared 2 bases from V and 1 base from J, leaving 11 bases between. CDR3 length: 16 residues. Written as DNA, the CDR3 is TGTGCCAGCAGTGAAAAGTGGGACTGGAACACCGGGGAGCTGTTTTTT. This translates into CASSEKWDWNTGELFF.

The table lists this clonotype with many counts. The gene calls are TRBV11-2 and TRBJ1-4; D is ambiguous. Germline V gives CDR1 SGHAT, CDR2 FQNNGV. V was clipped by 6 bases and J by 1 base, with 9 bases between them. The CDR3 sequence is 14 residues long. In DNA, the CDR3 is TGTGCCAGCAGAGGGCTGATAACTAATGAAAAACTGTTTTTT. Its translation is CASRGLITNEKLFF.

Ten or more counts support this clonotype. CDR3: CASSRTERNQPQHF. Written as DNA, the CDR3 is TGTGCCAGCAGTCGGACAGAAAGAAATCAGCCCCAGCATTTT. The chain has TRBV12-3 or TRBV12-4 and TRBJ1-5; weak D call: TRBD1 (6 bases). Trimming took off 5 bases at V and 4 bases at J, with 12 bases between the two ends. The CDR3 spans 14 residues.

This clonotype was detected a few times. The chain combines TRBV27 with TRBJ2-1; TRBD2 matches at 11 bases. Unmatched junction bases numbered 7, after V lost 5 bases and J lost 1 base. Germline V gives CDR1 MNHEY, CDR2 SMNVEV (reference sequence). The CDR3 has 17 amino acids. Written as DNA, the CDR3 is TGTGCCAGCAGTCCCTGGACTAGCGGGCAATCCTACAATGAGCAGTTCTTC. It is translated as CASSPWTSGQSYNEQFF.

This clonotype was detected a few times. The chain joins TRBV6-2 or TRBV6-3 to TRBJ1-5; possibly TRBD1 for D (5 bases). The CDR3 loop spans 18 amino acids. Germline assignment: CDR1 MNHEY and CDR2 SVGEGT. Trimming cost V 6 bases and J 0 bases, with 21 bases left between them. The CDR3 DNA reads as TGTGCCAGCAGCCCCGAGAGGGGAGCCAGTCCTAGCAATCAGCCCCAGCATTTT. Translated, it gives CASSPERGASPSNQPQHF.

This clonotype has only a few counts. The chain uses TRBV19 and TRBJ2-2; 7 nucleotides line up with TRBD1. The germline gives CDR1 LNHDA, CDR2 SQIVND (reference sequence). Trimming removed 7 bases from V and 4 bases from J; junction bases left unmatched: 6. The CDR3 covers 14 residues. CDR3 nucleotides: TGTGCCAGTAAAAAGGGGGCGAGCACCGGGGAGCTGTTTTTT. Amino acids: CASKKGASTGELFF.

This chain connects TRBV29-1 to TRBJ2-7; D could derive from TRBD1 or TRBD2 (5 bases each). Germline V gene sequence: CDR1 SQVTM, CDR2 ANQGSEA. Deletions cut 6 bases from V and 3 bases from J, with 9 bases between. This CDR3 is built from 11 residues. In DNA, the CDR3 is TGCAGCGTCTGGGACCTCTACGAGCAGTACTTC. Encoded protein: CSVWDLYEQYF.